The rows below give T cell receptor beta chains drawn from one sample of a study of CD8+ T cells in alopecia areata. Assay: immunoSEQ multiplex PCR; the TCRdb copy retains only in-frame clones and omits some. The table has about 180,000 clones, approximately 50% seen once; the top ten hold 10%. This specimen was CD8+ T cells sorted from blood, taken around week 53, from a patient treated with tofacitinib. These receptors came from a human donor with alopecia areata. CDR3s include the opening cysteine and the closing phenylalanine or tryptophan. A D gene is named only where the DNA matches it firmly. Part of the rows lack a size; the others show once, few, many or a class for expanded clones.

TRBJ2-7 | TRBD2 | TRBV4-1 | NA | CASSPGGDTYEQYF | TGCGCCAGCAGCCCCGGGGGGGATACCTACGAGCAGTACTTC
TRBJ2-1 | NA | TRBV21-1 | few | CASSKAQDYRSNNEQFF | TGTGCCAGCAGCAAAGCCCAGGACTACAGGTCGAACAATGAGCAGTTCTTC
TRBJ2-1 | NA | TRBV7-6 | once | CASSQTVYNEQFF | TGTGCCAGCAGCCAGACGGTCTACAATGAGCAGTTCTTC
TRBJ2-1 | NA | TRBV13 | NA | CASSSMDEQFF | TGTGCCAGCAGCTCGATGGATGAGCAGTTCTTC
TRBJ1-1 | NA | TRBV7-9 | NA | CASSAKGGGTEAFF | TGTGCCAGCAGCGCGAAAGGGGGAGGCACTGAAGCTTTCTTT
TRBJ2-7 | TRBD1 | TRBV6-6 | NA | CASSSPPGQSYEQYF | TGTGCCAGCAGTTCCCCTCCGGGACAGTCCTACGAGCAGTACTTC
TRBJ2-1 | NA | TRBV7-8 | NA | CASSPMRREEGDEQFF | TGTGCCAGCAGCCCGATGCGGAGGGAAGAAGGGGATGAGCAGTTCTTC
TRBJ1-2 | TRBD1 | TRBV12-5 | few | CASGLVPLDRANGYTF | TGTGCTAGTGGTTTGGTACCTCTGGACAGGGCGAATGGCTACACCTTC
TRBJ1-2 | TRBD1 | TRBV6-1 | NA | CASRTISTGAYGYTF | TGTGCCAGCAGAACGATTTCGACAGGGGCCTATGGCTACACCTTC
TRBJ1-1 | NA | TRBV5-1 | NA | CASSATRNAEAFF | TGCGCCAGCAGCGCTACAAGGAATGCTGAAGCTTTCTTT
TRBJ2-1 | TRBD1 | TRBV15 | NA | CATSRGQGYEQFF | TGTGCCACCAGCAGGGGACAGGGGTATGAGCAGTTCTTC
TRBJ2-2 | NA | TRBV6-6 | many | CASSYRDTGELFF | TGTGCCAGCAGTTACAGGGACACCGGGGAGCTGTTTTTT
TRBJ2-7 | NA | TRBV13 | NA | CASSPPSGEQYF | TGTGCCAGCAGCCCCCCCTCGGGAGAGCAGTACTTC
TRBJ1-1 | TRBD1 | TRBV30 | few | CAWGTVGTEAFF | TGTGCCTGGGGGACAGTCGGCACTGAAGCTTTCTTT
TRBJ2-7 | NA | TRBV6-5 | NA | CASSYSPEATYEQYF | TGTGCCAGCAGTTACTCCCCGGAAGCCACCTACGAGCAGTACTTC
TRBJ2-5 | NA | TRBV5-6 | NA | CASSLEGKWETQYF | TGTGCCAGCAGCTTAGAGGGCAAGTGGGAGACCCAGTACTTC
TRBJ1-1 | NA | TRBV13 | NA | CASSRQGTEAFF | TGTGCCAGCAGCCGCCAGGGGACTGAAGCTTTCTTT
TRBJ2-2 | TRBD2 | TRBV23-1 | few | CASSQGRIPTSLNTGELFF | TGCGCCAGCAGTCAAGGGAGGATACCGACTAGCCTGAACACCGGGGAGCTGTTTTTT
TRBJ1-6 | TRBD1 | TRBV4-3 | few | CASSQGPPLQGASYNSPLHF | TGCGCCAGCAGCCAAGGGCCACCGCTACAGGGGGCGTCCTATAATTCACCCCTCCACTTT
TRBJ1-5 | NA | TRBV25-1 | NA | CASSPALGDQPQHF | TGTGCCAGCAGTCCGGCCTTGGGCGATCAGCCCCAGCATTTT
TRBJ1-1 | NA | TRBV29-1 | NA | CSGGGWSTEAFF | TGCAGCGGGGGGGGTTGGAGCACTGAAGCTTTCTTT
TRBJ2-1 | TRBD1 | TRBV6-1 | NA | CASTSGTGGFDEQFF | TGTGCCAGCACCTCCGGGACAGGGGGCTTCGATGAGCAGTTCTTC
TRBJ2-1 | TRBD1 | TRBV15 | NA | CATSGRQGSSYNEQFF | TGTGCCACCAGCGGTAGACAGGGAAGCTCCTACAATGAGCAGTTCTTC
TRBJ2-7 | NA | TRBV29-1 | NA | CSVLEGASYEQYF | TGCAGCGTTTTGGAGGGGGCATCCTACGAGCAGTACTTC
TRBJ2-4 | NA | TRBV30 | NA | CAWSVSDLSRRDF | TGTGCCTGGAGTGTTTCGGACCTCTCCCGGCGTGACTTC
TRBJ2-6 | NA | TRBV30 | NA | CAWEDGSGANVLTF | TGTGCCTGGGAAGACGGGTCTGGGGCCAACGTCCTGACTTTC
TRBJ2-7 | TRBD1 | TRBV30 | NA | CAWSGTGGSYEQYF | TGTGCCTGGAGCGGGACAGGGGGCTCCTACGAGCAGTACTTC
TRBJ1-2 | TRBD1 | TRBV25-1 | NA | CASSEYRGRDYGYTF | TGTGCCAGCAGTGAATACAGGGGGCGCGACTATGGCTACACCTTC
TRBJ2-7 | NA | TRBV27 | few | CASRPGLPSEQYF | TGTGCCAGCAGGCCGGGCCTTCCGAGCGAGCAGTACTTC
TRBJ2-7 | TRBD1 | TRBV13 | once | CASSLGGTGADEQYF | TGTGCCAGCAGCTTAGGCGGGACAGGGGCCGACGAGCAGTACTTC
TRBJ2-7 | TRBD1 | TRBV30 | NA | CAWSVRGSSYEQYF | TGTGCCTGGAGTGTCAGGGGGAGCTCCTACGAGCAGTACTTC
TRBJ1-1 | NA | TRBV11-2 | few | CASSLEHRAGTEAFF | TGTGCCAGCAGCTTAGAACATAGGGCGGGAACTGAAGCTTTCTTT
TRBJ2-5 | NA | TRBV6-4 | once | CAIGGSGEETQYF | TGTGCCATCGGGGGAAGTGGCGAGGAGACCCAGTACTTC
TRBJ2-1 | TRBD2 | TRBV5-4 | NA | CASSYFSGGAYNEQFF | TGTGCCAGCAGCTACTTCAGCGGGGGCGCCTACAATGAGCAGTTCTTC
TRBJ1-6 | NA | TRBV7-9 | NA | CASSSSTGPSPLHF | TGTGCCAGCAGCTCCTCGACAGGTCCGTCACCCCTCCACTTT
TRBJ2-1 | TRBD2 | TRBV6-5 | NA | CASSPGLALNEQFF | TGTGCCAGCAGTCCAGGACTAGCGTTGAATGAGCAGTTCTTC
TRBJ2-7 | TRBD1 | TRBV5-1 | NA | CASREKGQAYEQYF | TGCGCCAGCAGGGAGAAGGGACAGGCCTACGAGCAGTACTTC
TRBJ2-1 | NA | TRBV19 | NA | CASRASGALIGEQFF | TGTGCCAGTAGGGCATCAGGGGCCCTGATCGGGGAGCAGTTCTTC
TRBJ2-5 | NA | TRBV14 | NA | CASSQNQETQYF | TGTGCCAGCAGCCAGAATCAAGAGACCCAGTACTTC
TRBJ2-3 | TRBD2 | TRBV11-2 | NA | CASSLLAGGPDTQYF | TGTGCCAGCAGCTTACTAGCGGGGGGGCCAGATACGCAGTATTTT
TRBJ1-1 | NA | TRBV4-3 | NA | CASSQDLWGENTEAFF | TGCGCCAGCAGCCAAGATCTTTGGGGGGAGAACACTGAAGCTTTCTTT
TRBJ1-1 | TRBD1 | TRBV30 | NA | CAWSVHRGTEAFF | TGTGCCTGGAGTGTACACAGGGGCACTGAAGCTTTCTTT
TRBJ1-6 | NA | TRBV9 | NA | CASSVQWGSPLHF | TGTGCCAGCAGCGTACAATGGGGTTCACCCCTCCACTTT
TRBJ1-1 | NA | TRBV30 | NA | CASMAFEAFF | TGTGCCTCCATGGCCTTTGAAGCTTTCTTT
TRBJ2-7 | NA | TRBV5-1 | NA | CASSLEGETGGEQYF | TGCGCCAGCAGCTTGGAAGGGGAGACGGGCGGCGAGCAGTACTTC